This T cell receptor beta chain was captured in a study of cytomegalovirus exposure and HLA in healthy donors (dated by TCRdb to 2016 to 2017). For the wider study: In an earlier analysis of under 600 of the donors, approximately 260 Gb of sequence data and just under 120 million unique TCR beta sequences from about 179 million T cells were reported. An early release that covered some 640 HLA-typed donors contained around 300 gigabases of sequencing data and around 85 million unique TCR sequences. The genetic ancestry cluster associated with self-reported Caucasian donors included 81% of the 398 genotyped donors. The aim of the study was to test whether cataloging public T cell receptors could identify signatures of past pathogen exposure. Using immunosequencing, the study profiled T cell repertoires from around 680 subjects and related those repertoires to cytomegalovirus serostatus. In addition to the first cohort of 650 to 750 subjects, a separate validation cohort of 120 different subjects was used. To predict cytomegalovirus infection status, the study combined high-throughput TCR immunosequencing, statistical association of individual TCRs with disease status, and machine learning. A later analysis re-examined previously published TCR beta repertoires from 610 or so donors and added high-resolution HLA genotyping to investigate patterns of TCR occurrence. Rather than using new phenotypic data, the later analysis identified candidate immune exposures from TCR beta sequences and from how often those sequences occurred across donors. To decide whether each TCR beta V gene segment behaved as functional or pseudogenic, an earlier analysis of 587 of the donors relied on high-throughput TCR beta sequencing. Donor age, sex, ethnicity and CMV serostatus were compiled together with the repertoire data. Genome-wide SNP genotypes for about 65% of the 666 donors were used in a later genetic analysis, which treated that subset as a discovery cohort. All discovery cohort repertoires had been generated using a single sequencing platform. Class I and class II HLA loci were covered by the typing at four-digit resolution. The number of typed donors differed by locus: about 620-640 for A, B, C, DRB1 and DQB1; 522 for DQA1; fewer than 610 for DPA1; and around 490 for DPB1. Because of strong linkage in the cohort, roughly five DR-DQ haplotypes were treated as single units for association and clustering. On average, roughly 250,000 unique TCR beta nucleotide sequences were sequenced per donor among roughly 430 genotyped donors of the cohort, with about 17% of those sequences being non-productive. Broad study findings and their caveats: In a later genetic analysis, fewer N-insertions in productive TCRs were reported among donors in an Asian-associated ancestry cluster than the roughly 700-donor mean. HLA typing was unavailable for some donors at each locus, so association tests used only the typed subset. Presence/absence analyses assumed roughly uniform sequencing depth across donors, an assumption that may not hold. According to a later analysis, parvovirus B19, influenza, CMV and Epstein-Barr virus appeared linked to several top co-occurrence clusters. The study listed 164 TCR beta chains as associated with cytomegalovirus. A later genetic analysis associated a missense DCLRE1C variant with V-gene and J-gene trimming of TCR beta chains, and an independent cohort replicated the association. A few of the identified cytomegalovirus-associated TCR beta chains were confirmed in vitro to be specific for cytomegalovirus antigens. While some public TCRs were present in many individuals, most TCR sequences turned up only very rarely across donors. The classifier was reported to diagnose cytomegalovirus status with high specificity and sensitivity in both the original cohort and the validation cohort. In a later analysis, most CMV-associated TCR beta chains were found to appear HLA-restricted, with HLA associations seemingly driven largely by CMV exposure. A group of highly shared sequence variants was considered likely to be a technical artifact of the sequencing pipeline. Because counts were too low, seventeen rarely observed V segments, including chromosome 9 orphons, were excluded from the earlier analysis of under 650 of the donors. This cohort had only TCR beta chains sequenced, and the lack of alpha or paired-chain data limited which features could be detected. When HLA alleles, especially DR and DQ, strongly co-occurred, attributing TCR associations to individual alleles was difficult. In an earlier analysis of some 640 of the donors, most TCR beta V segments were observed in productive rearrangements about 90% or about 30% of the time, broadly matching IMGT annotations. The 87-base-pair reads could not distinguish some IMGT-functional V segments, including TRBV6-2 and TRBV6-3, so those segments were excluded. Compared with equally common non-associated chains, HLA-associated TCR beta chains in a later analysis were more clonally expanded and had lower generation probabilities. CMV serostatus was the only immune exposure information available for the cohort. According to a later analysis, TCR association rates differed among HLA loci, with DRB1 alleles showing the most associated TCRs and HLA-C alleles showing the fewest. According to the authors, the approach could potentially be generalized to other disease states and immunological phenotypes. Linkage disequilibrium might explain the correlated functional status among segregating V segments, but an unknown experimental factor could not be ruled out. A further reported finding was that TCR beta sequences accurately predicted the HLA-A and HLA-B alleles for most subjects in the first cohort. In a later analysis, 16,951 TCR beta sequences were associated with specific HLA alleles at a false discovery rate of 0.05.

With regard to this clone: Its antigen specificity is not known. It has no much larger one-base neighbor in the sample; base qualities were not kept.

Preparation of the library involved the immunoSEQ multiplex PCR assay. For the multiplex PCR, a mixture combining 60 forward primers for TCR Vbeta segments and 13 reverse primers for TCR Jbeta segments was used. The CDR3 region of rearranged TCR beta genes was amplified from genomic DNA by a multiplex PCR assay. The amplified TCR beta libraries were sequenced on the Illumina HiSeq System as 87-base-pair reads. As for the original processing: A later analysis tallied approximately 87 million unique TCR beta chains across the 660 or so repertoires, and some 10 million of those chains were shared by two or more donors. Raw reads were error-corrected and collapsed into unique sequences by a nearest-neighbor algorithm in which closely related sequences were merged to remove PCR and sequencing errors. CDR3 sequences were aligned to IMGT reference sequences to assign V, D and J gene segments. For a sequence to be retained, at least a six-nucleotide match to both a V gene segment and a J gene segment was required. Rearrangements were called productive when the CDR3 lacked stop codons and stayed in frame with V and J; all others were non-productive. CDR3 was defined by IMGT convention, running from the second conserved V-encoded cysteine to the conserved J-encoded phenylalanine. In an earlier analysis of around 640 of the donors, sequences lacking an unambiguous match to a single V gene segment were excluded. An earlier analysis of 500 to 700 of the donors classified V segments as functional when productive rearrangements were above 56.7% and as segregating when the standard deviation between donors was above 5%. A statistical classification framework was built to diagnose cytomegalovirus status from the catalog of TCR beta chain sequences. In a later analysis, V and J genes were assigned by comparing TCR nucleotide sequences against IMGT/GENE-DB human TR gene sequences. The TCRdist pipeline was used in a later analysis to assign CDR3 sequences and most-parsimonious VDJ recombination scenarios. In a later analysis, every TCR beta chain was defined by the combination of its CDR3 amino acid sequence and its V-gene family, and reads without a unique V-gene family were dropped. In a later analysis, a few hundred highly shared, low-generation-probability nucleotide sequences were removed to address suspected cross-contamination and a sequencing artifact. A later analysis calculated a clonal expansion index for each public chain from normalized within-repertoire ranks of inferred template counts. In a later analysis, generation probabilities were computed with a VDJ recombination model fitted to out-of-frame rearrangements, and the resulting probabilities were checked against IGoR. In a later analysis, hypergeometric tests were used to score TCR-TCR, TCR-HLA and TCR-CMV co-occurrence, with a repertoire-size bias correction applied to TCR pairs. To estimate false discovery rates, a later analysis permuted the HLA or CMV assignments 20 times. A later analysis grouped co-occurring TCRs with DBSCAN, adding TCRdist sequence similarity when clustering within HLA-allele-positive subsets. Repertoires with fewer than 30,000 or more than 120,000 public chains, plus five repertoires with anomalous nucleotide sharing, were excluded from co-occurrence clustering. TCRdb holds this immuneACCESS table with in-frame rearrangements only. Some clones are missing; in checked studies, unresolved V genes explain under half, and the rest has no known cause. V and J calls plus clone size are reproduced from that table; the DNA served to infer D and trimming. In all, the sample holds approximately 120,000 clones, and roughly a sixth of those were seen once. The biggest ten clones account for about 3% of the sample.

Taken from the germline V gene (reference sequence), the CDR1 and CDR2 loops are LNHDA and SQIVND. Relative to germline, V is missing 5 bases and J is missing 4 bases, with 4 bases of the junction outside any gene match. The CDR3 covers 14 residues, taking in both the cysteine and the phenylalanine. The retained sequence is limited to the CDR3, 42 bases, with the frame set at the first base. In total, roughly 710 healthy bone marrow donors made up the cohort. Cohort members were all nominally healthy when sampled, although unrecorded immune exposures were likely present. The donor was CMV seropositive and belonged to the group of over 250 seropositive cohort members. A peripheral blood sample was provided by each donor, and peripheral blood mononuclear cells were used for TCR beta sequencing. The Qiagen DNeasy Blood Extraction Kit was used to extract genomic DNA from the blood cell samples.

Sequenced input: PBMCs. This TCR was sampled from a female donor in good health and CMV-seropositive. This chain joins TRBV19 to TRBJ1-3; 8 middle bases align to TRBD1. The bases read TGTGCCAGTAGTCGGACAGGGATCGGAAACACCATATATTTT. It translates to CASSRTGIGNTIYF.